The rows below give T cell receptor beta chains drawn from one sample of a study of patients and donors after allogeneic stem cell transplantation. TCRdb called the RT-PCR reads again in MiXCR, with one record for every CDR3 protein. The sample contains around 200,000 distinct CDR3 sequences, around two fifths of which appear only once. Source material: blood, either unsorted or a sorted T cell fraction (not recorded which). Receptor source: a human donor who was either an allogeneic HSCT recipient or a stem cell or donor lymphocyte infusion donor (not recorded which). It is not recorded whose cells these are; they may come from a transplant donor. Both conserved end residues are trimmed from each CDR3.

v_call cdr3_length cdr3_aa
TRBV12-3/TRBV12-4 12 ASSRRSPDQPQH
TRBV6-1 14 ASSDLFTYSNQPQH
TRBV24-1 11 ATRSGFTGELF
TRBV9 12 ASSETGANQPQH
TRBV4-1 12 ASSQDPRGETQY
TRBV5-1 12 ASSPGQGNSPLH
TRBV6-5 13 ASSSTDRGGYGYT
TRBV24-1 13 ATSDLTSGGNEQF
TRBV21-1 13 ASSKALTPISPAF
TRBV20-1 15 SATGTSGGWNTGELF
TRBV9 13 ASSSDPIPTYEQY
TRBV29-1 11 SAYLDSLETQY
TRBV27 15 ASSLYLGQGSNQPQH
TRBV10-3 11 AISSIDRDAQY
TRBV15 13 ATSPRRGYNQPQH
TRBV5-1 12 ASSIGQGDDEQY
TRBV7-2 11 ASSLRQGTEAF
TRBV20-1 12 SVRERAGNSPLH
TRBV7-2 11 ASSISTGTEAF
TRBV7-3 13 ASSLDGTEGDTQY
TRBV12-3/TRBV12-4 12 ASSWGGTGVEQF
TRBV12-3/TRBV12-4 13 ASSSRDPLPMGYT
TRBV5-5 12 ASRGDRLVEKLF
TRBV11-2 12 ASSEQGWEDIQY
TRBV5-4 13 ASSRGRTISYEQY
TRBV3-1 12 ASSQGQRNYGYT
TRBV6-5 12 ASSYSYNGYPGF